The rows below give T cell receptor beta chains drawn from one sample of a study of blood T cell repertoires in COVID-19. Sequencing was performed with immunoSEQ multiplex PCR; in TCRdb, only in-frame clones are kept and a portion is missing. The repertoire has roughly 150,000 clones, 79% of them found once; the top ten carry about 8.7%. What was sequenced was peripheral blood. The receptors here all came from a man aged 50-59 years with active or convalescent COVID-19. CDR3s include the opening cysteine and the closing phenylalanine or tryptophan. The D gene is left open where the match is weak. Some rows have no size entry. The others give once, few or many, or a class for an expanded clone.

J gene: TRBJ2-7; V gene: TRBV3-1/TRBV3-2; D gene: TRBD2; clone size: -; CDR3 DNA: TGTGCCAGCAGCCAAGGTCCTAGCGGGATGAGCGAGCAGTACTTC; CDR3 protein: CASSQGPSGMSEQYF
J gene: TRBJ2-7; V gene: TRBV6-6; D gene: -; clone size: -; CDR3 DNA: TGTGCCAGCAGTGTACTACAGGGCTCCTACGAGCAGTACTTC; CDR3 protein: CASSVLQGSYEQYF
J gene: TRBJ2-1; V gene: TRBV5-1; D gene: TRBD1; clone size: -; CDR3 DNA: TGCGCCAGCAGCTTGGGGGGACAGGTCTCCAATGAGCAGTTCTTC; CDR3 protein: CASSLGGQVSNEQFF
J gene: TRBJ2-7; V gene: TRBV5-1; D gene: -; clone size: -; CDR3 DNA: TGCGCCAGCAGCGTCGACAGCCAACCTTACGAGCAGTACTTC; CDR3 protein: CASSVDSQPYEQYF
J gene: TRBJ1-4; V gene: TRBV4-1; D gene: TRBD1; clone size: -; CDR3 DNA: TGCGCCAGCAGCCTCAGGGGGCAGGTAGATGAAAAACTGTTTTTT; CDR3 protein: CASSLRGQVDEKLFF
J gene: TRBJ2-3; V gene: TRBV6-5; D gene: TRBD1; clone size: -; CDR3 DNA: TGTGCCAGCAGAAGGGGGCCAGATACGCAGTATTTT; CDR3 protein: CASRRGPDTQYF
J gene: TRBJ2-7; V gene: TRBV6-5; D gene: -; clone size: -; CDR3 DNA: TGTGCCAGCAGCCCCTCAGGGGCCCACTACGAGCAGTACTTC; CDR3 protein: CASSPSGAHYEQYF
J gene: TRBJ2-1; V gene: TRBV7-6; D gene: -; clone size: -; CDR3 DNA: TGTGCCAGCAGCCCGGAGGGTGGGTCCTACAATGAGCAGTTCTTC; CDR3 protein: CASSPEGGSYNEQFF
J gene: TRBJ2-1; V gene: TRBV24-1; D gene: TRBD2; clone size: -; CDR3 DNA: TGTGCCACCAGTGATCCGGCGGGAGTTTTCAATGAGCAGTTCTTC; CDR3 protein: CATSDPAGVFNEQFF
J gene: TRBJ2-1; V gene: TRBV28; D gene: -; clone size: -; CDR3 DNA: TGTGCCAGCAGCCCCCCCGAGCCCAACTCCTACAATGAGCAGTTCTTC; CDR3 protein: CASSPPEPNSYNEQFF
J gene: TRBJ2-5; V gene: TRBV11-1; D gene: TRBD1; clone size: -; CDR3 DNA: TGTGCCAGCATTCAGGGGGCATATCCCTCCCAAGAGACCCAGTACTTC; CDR3 protein: CASIQGAYPSQETQYF
J gene: TRBJ2-1; V gene: TRBV13; D gene: TRBD2; clone size: few; CDR3 DNA: TGTGCCAGCAGCTCACAACTAGCGGGAATCGGCAATGAGCAGTTCTTC; CDR3 protein: CASSSQLAGIGNEQFF
J gene: TRBJ1-1; V gene: TRBV27; D gene: -; clone size: -; CDR3 DNA: TGTGCCAGCAGCCGCTATCCCTGGACGGGATCCCCTGAAGCTTTCTTT; CDR3 protein: CASSRYPWTGSPEAFF
J gene: TRBJ2-3; V gene: TRBV7-9; D gene: -; clone size: -; CDR3 DNA: TGTGCCAGCAGTACAGGGACAGATACGCAGTATTTT; CDR3 protein: CASSTGTDTQYF
J gene: TRBJ2-2; V gene: TRBV27; D gene: -; clone size: -; CDR3 DNA: TGTGCCAGCAGTATGGCATGGTCCGGGGAGCTGTTTTTT; CDR3 protein: CASSMAWSGELFF
J gene: TRBJ1-6; V gene: TRBV11-2; D gene: TRBD1; clone size: -; CDR3 DNA: TGTGCCAGCAGCCCACGACAGGGTGCGAGTTCACCCCTCCACTTT; CDR3 protein: CASSPRQGASSPLHF
J gene: TRBJ1-1; V gene: TRBV5-1; D gene: TRBD1; clone size: -; CDR3 DNA: TGCGCCAGCAGCGCCGAGACAGGGGTCACTGAAGCTTTCTTT; CDR3 protein: CASSAETGVTEAFF
J gene: TRBJ2-7; V gene: TRBV6-2/TRBV6-3; D gene: TRBD2; clone size: -; CDR3 DNA: TGTGCCAGCAGTGCCCCTGAGTCTAGCGGCTACGAGCAGTACTTC; CDR3 protein: CASSAPESSGYEQYF
J gene: TRBJ2-1; V gene: TRBV7-2; D gene: TRBD2; clone size: -; CDR3 DNA: TGTGCCAGCAGCCCCTGGAACGGGAGGGCCATTGAGCAGTTCTTC; CDR3 protein: CASSPWNGRAIEQFF
J gene: TRBJ2-1; V gene: TRBV7-2; D gene: -; clone size: once; CDR3 DNA: TGTGCCAGCAGCTTGAGTGCCTCCCTCAATGAGCAGTTCTTC; CDR3 protein: CASSLSASLNEQFF
J gene: TRBJ2-1; V gene: TRBV29-1; D gene: -; clone size: few; CDR3 DNA: TGCAGCGTTGAAACTGCTGAGCAGTTCTTC; CDR3 protein: CSVETAEQFF
J gene: TRBJ2-7; V gene: TRBV20-1; D gene: TRBD2; clone size: -; CDR3 DNA: TGCAGTGCTAGTTACCCAGCCGGCGGGAGAAGCGAGCAGTACTTC; CDR3 protein: CSASYPAGGRSEQYF
J gene: TRBJ2-7; V gene: TRBV9; D gene: TRBD2; clone size: -; CDR3 DNA: TGTGCCAGCAGCGTAGAAGACGGGAGGGTGCAGTACTTC; CDR3 protein: CASSVEDGRVQYF
J gene: TRBJ2-7; V gene: TRBV6-2/TRBV6-3; D gene: -; clone size: -; CDR3 DNA: TGTGCCAGCAGTTACGGGGGCTACTCCTACGAGCAGTACTTC; CDR3 protein: CASSYGGYSYEQYF
J gene: TRBJ2-3; V gene: TRBV2; D gene: TRBD1; clone size: -; CDR3 DNA: TGTGCCAGCAGTGACCTCGGACAGGGGGCCACAGATACGCAGTATTTT; CDR3 protein: CASSDLGQGATDTQYF
J gene: TRBJ2-1; V gene: TRBV27; D gene: TRBD2; clone size: -; CDR3 DNA: TGTGCCAGCAGTTTCTCGACTAGCGGGAGGGAAGGTGAGCAGTTCTTC; CDR3 protein: CASSFSTSGREGEQFF
J gene: TRBJ2-3; V gene: TRBV24-1; D gene: TRBD1; clone size: few; CDR3 DNA: TGTGCCACCAGTGATTTGCGAGGACAGGGAGGAGGTACGCAGTATTTT; CDR3 protein: CATSDLRGQGGGTQYF
J gene: TRBJ2-2; V gene: TRBV6-5; D gene: -; clone size: once; CDR3 DNA: TGTGCCAGCAGTACTAGTGTGAACACCGGGGAGCTGTTTTTT; CDR3 protein: CASSTSVNTGELFF
J gene: TRBJ2-1; V gene: TRBV7-9; D gene: -; clone size: -; CDR3 DNA: TGTGCCAGCAGCTTAGGGCAGGGTAACAATGAGCAGTTCTTC; CDR3 protein: CASSLGQGNNEQFF
J gene: TRBJ2-7; V gene: TRBV10-3; D gene: -; clone size: few; CDR3 DNA: TGTGCCATCAGTGGACGGAACGGGGGTTTGTACGAGCAGTACTTC; CDR3 protein: CAISGRNGGLYEQYF
J gene: TRBJ2-7; V gene: TRBV5-1; D gene: TRBD1; clone size: -; CDR3 DNA: TGCGCCAGCAGCTTGGCCCGGGACAGGGTCTCCTACGAGCAGTACTTC; CDR3 protein: CASSLARDRVSYEQYF
J gene: TRBJ1-2; V gene: TRBV19; D gene: TRBD1; clone size: once; CDR3 DNA: TGTGCCAGTAGTATAGACCCCCGACAGGGGAGGGGCGGCTACACCTTC; CDR3 protein: CASSIDPRQGRGGYTF
J gene: TRBJ2-2; V gene: TRBV27; D gene: -; clone size: few; CDR3 DNA: TGTGCCAGCACTGAAAAAGGAGGGTTCTTTAACACCGGGGAGCTGTTTTTT; CDR3 protein: CASTEKGGFFNTGELFF
J gene: TRBJ2-1; V gene: TRBV7-9; D gene: -; clone size: few; CDR3 DNA: TGTGCCAGCAGCCGCGGGACCTCTTACAATGAGCAGTTCTTC; CDR3 protein: CASSRGTSYNEQFF
J gene: TRBJ1-5; V gene: TRBV19; D gene: -; clone size: -; CDR3 DNA: TGTGCCAGTAGTTCCCGACAGTTCGAATGGCCCCAGCATTTT; CDR3 protein: CASSSRQFEWPQHF
J gene: TRBJ2-1; V gene: TRBV6-5; D gene: -; clone size: -; CDR3 DNA: TGTGCCACGGGTTTAATTGCCCCGTCCTACAATGAGCAGTTCTTC; CDR3 protein: CATGLIAPSYNEQFF
J gene: TRBJ2-7; V gene: TRBV19; D gene: TRBD2; clone size: -; CDR3 DNA: TGTGCCAGTAGCCCTAGCGGGAGGTTCTACGAGCAGTACTTC; CDR3 protein: CASSPSGRFYEQYF
J gene: TRBJ1-3; V gene: TRBV28; D gene: TRBD1; clone size: -; CDR3 DNA: TGTGCCAGCAGTTCCGGACAGGTGGGAAACACCATATATTTT; CDR3 protein: CASSSGQVGNTIYF
J gene: TRBJ2-2; V gene: TRBV19; D gene: -; clone size: -; CDR3 DNA: TGTGCCAGTGGCGGGAAAAACACCGGGGAGCTGTTTTTT; CDR3 protein: CASGGKNTGELFF
J gene: TRBJ2-7; V gene: TRBV9; D gene: TRBD1; clone size: -; CDR3 DNA: TGTGCCAGCAACCAGGGACAGGGAGAGCAGTACTTC; CDR3 protein: CASNQGQGEQYF
J gene: TRBJ2-5; V gene: TRBV3-1/TRBV3-2; D gene: TRBD2; clone size: -; CDR3 DNA: TGTGCCAGCAGCCCAGGACTAGCGGGAGATTTGGAGACCCAGTACTTC; CDR3 protein: CASSPGLAGDLETQYF
J gene: TRBJ1-1; V gene: TRBV18; D gene: -; clone size: -; CDR3 DNA: TGTGCCAGCGCCTTAGGGGCCAAATCTGAAGCTTTCTTT; CDR3 protein: CASALGAKSEAFF
J gene: TRBJ1-4; V gene: TRBV19; D gene: -; clone size: -; CDR3 DNA: TGTGCCAGTAGAACAGGGCCCGTTAATGAAAAACTGTTTTTT; CDR3 protein: CASRTGPVNEKLFF
J gene: TRBJ1-6; V gene: TRBV5-8; D gene: -; clone size: -; CDR3 DNA: TGTGCCAGCAGCTTTCTGAGCAGCGACCATATTTCACCCCTCCACTTT; CDR3 protein: CASSFLSSDHISPLHF
J gene: TRBJ1-1; V gene: TRBV9; D gene: -; clone size: -; CDR3 DNA: TGTGCCAGCAGCGTAGGGGTGGGGCCATCGAACACTGAAGCTTTCTTT; CDR3 protein: CASSVGVGPSNTEAFF
J gene: TRBJ2-7; V gene: TRBV13; D gene: -; clone size: once; CDR3 DNA: TGTGCCAGCAGCGCCAGGCCAGGGGAGTACGAGCAGTACTTC; CDR3 protein: CASSARPGEYEQYF
J gene: TRBJ1-5; V gene: TRBV5-6; D gene: TRBD1; clone size: -; CDR3 DNA: TGTGCCAGCAGCTTTGGACAGGGCAATCAGCCCCAGCATTTT; CDR3 protein: CASSFGQGNQPQHF
J gene: TRBJ1-6; V gene: TRBV3-1/TRBV3-2; D gene: TRBD1; clone size: once; CDR3 DNA: TGTGCCAGCAGCCAAGTGGGACAGTCTAATTCACCCCTCCACTTT; CDR3 protein: CASSQVGQSNSPLHF
J gene: TRBJ2-7; V gene: TRBV27; D gene: -; clone size: few; CDR3 DNA: TGTGCCAGCAGTTTCACCAGGGCCTCCTACGAGCAGTACTTC; CDR3 protein: CASSFTRASYEQYF
J gene: TRBJ1-2; V gene: TRBV3-1/TRBV3-2; D gene: -; clone size: few; CDR3 DNA: TGTGCCAGCAGCCAAGATCTTACAGGAGCTAACTATGGCTACACCTTC; CDR3 protein: CASSQDLTGANYGYTF
J gene: TRBJ2-7; V gene: TRBV6-1; D gene: -; clone size: -; CDR3 DNA: TGTGCCAGCAGTGATACCCAGGGATACTCCTACGAGCAGTACTTC; CDR3 protein: CASSDTQGYSYEQYF
J gene: TRBJ1-2; V gene: TRBV10-3; D gene: -; clone size: few; CDR3 DNA: TGTGCCATCAGTCCCGGACAGCCCTCCTATGGCTACACCTTC; CDR3 protein: CAISPGQPSYGYTF
J gene: TRBJ1-4; V gene: TRBV7-3; D gene: -; clone size: -; CDR3 DNA: TGTGCCAGCAGCTCTTTCGGCGGGCGCGTTGAAAAACTGTTTTTT; CDR3 protein: CASSSFGGRVEKLFF
J gene: TRBJ1-2; V gene: TRBV19; D gene: TRBD1; clone size: -; CDR3 DNA: TGTGCCAGTAGCCCCCGATTTCAGGGGGCAGAAGGCTACACCTTC; CDR3 protein: CASSPRFQGAEGYTF
J gene: TRBJ2-7; V gene: TRBV13; D gene: TRBD2; clone size: -; CDR3 DNA: TGTGCCAGCAGCATCGGGACTACCTACGAGCAGTACTTC; CDR3 protein: CASSIGTTYEQYF
J gene: TRBJ1-1; V gene: TRBV10-1; D gene: -; clone size: -; CDR3 DNA: TGCGCCAGCAGGGCAGGCGATAACACTGAAGCTTTCTTT; CDR3 protein: CASRAGDNTEAFF